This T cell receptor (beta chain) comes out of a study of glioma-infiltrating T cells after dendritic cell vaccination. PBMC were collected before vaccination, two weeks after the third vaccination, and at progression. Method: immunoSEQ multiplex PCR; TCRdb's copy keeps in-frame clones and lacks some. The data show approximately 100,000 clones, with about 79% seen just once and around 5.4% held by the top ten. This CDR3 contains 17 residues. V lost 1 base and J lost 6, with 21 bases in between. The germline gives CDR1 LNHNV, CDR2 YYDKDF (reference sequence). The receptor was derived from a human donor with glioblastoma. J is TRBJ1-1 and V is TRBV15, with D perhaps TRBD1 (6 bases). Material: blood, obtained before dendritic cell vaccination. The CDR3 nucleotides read TGTGCCACCAGCAGAGTTCGTCTTTTCAGGGGAGAGGCTGAAGCTTTCTTT. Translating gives CATSRVRLFRGEAEAFF.